This T cell receptor beta chain was identified during a study of identical twins. About this clonotype itself: The antigen remains unidentified.

Study-wide results and caveats: Twin pairs' shared out-of-frame alpha sequences were enriched in low generation probability. Excess sharing by twins proved weaker in beta out-of-frame sequences.

The CDR3 contains 14 residues. V lost 3 bases to trimming and J lost 3 bases, with 12 bases between them. CDR1 LGHDT and CDR2 YNNKEL come from the germline V gene (reference sequence). TCRdb re-derived calls from the 5' RACE reads in MiXCR, one entry per CDR3 protein. The sample has some 900,000 distinct CDR3 sequences; 9% to 15% are singletons. The same specimen was also included in a second study, on yellow fever vaccine responses in identical twins.

This clonotype originated in a woman aged 18-35 years in good health. The rearrangement joins TRBV3-1 to TRBJ2-7; tentatively, D is TRBD1 (5 bases). The sequenced material came from PBMCs. CDR3 nucleotides: TGTGCCAGCAGCCAGGGGCTTGACTTCTACGAGCAGTACGTC. Protein: CASSQGLDFYEQYV.